These 20 T cell receptor beta chains were all obtained from the same sample, sequenced in a study of CD8 T cells in ankylosing spondylitis. Broader study findings: The study identified a TCR beta motif of about eight highly homologous variants that appeared characteristic of ankylosing spondylitis blood.

Their cognate antigens are unknown. In TCRdb, the 5' RACE reads were re-called with MiXCR into one record per CDR3 protein. This sample has 400,000 or so distinct CDR3 sequences, with more than 25% found just once. Material: blood, either unsorted or a sorted T cell fraction (not recorded which). Source of these receptors: a male donor with ankylosing spondylitis.

The chain carries TRBV7-8 and TRBJ1-2; the D gene is possibly TRBD1 (6 bases). The CDR3 is 16 amino acids. Per germline, CDR1 SGHVS and CDR2 FQNEAQ. Trimming removed 2 bases from V and 7 bases from J, with 20 bases in between. CDR3 nucleotide sequence: TGTGCCAGCAGCTTACGTGGTAGGGGGGTTCTTAGTGGCTACACCTTC. Its translation: CASSLRGRGVLSGYTF.

The V and J genes are TRBV11-2 and TRBJ1-4, with D maybe TRBD1 (5 bases). Germline V lookup: CDR1 SGHAT, CDR2 FQNNGV. The V end was cut by 1 base, the J end by 3 bases, with 12 bases between. This CDR3 region has 16 residues. The CDR3 reads CASSLGYAGPNEKLFF. The CDR3 region has the DNA TGTGCCAGCAGCTTAGGATACGCGGGGCCTAATGAAAAACTGTTTTTT.

The chain combines TRBV5-1 with TRBJ1-2; D uncertain. The germline gives CDR1 SGHRS, CDR2 YFSETQ. V lost 3 bases and J lost 4, with 13 bases in between. The CDR3 extends over 14 amino acids. The CDR3 reads CASSSAGGVYGYTF. The CDR3 DNA reads TGCGCCAGCAGCTCGGCGGGAGGCGTCTATGGCTACACCTTC.

This clonotype was seen a few times. The chain joins TRBV20-1 to TRBJ1-4; a weak D match, TRBD1 (6 bases). The CDR3 totals 14 residues. The germline V and J ends were trimmed by 0 bases and 10 bases, with 15 bases remaining between them. CDR1 DFQATT and CDR2 SNEGSKA come from the germline V gene (reference sequence). The CDR3 coding sequence is TGCAGTGCTAGAGAGCTGATGATAGGGGGAAAACTGTTTTTT. As protein: CSARELMIGGKLFF.

The genes are TRBV12-3 or TRBV12-4 and TRBJ1-1, with TRBD1 as a possible D gene (6 bases). This CDR3 has 15 residues. V was cut by 8 bases and J by 0 bases, with 16 bases left in between. CDR3 nucleotides: TGTGCCAGCGCCTACGGGGGGCGGATGAACACTGAAGCTTTCTTT. It codes for CASAYGGRMNTEAFF.

This clonotype showed up just a few times. The CDR3 reads CASSLAIGANEQFF. CDR3 bases: TGCGCCAGCAGCTTGGCCATAGGGGCCAATGAGCAGTTCTTC. V and J are TRBV5-1 and TRBJ2-1; D perhaps matches TRBD1 (5 bases). The CDR3 has 14 amino acids. Germline V lookup: CDR1 SGHRS, CDR2 YFSETQ. With 0 bases removed from V and 6 bases from J, the gap between germline ends came to 10 bases.

This clonotype turned up a few times. This chain uses TRBV11-3 with TRBJ2-3; D is ambiguous. The CDR3 covers 15 residues. Germline-derived CDR1 and CDR2 are SGHNT and YENEEA. V lost 1 base, J lost 1 base, and 9 bases lay in between. CDR3 sequence: CASSLGFLGTDTQYF. The CDR3 DNA reads as TGTGCCAGCAGCTTAGGATTCCTTGGCACAGATACGCAGTATTTT.

The V and J genes are TRBV24-1 and TRBJ2-2; 10 bases map to TRBD1. This CDR3 region has 17 residues. The trim removed 4 bases at V and 2 bases at J, leaving 6 bases unmatched. Germline V gene data show CDR1 as KGHDR and CDR2 as SFDVKD. Written as DNA, the CDR3 is TGTGCCACCAGTGACCCGGGACAGGGGCTAAACACCGGGGAGCTGTTTTTT. Amino acid sequence: CATSDPGQGLNTGELFF.

The J gene is TRBJ1-1, the V gene TRBV3-1; perhaps TRBD1 as D (5 bases). CDR1 is LGHDT, CDR2 YNNKEL, per germline (reference sequence). The CDR3 totals 14 residues. V lost 4 bases, J lost 4 bases, and 13 bases lay in between. Here the CDR3 reads CASSPGWGSTEAFF. DNA of the CDR3: TGTGCCAGCAGCCCTGGCTGGGGCAGCACTGAAGCTTTCTTT.

The genes are TRBV7-8 and TRBJ1-2, with 7 bases identical to TRBD1. The CDR3 extends over 15 amino acids. V shed 5 bases and J 5 bases; nucleotides not matched to a gene: 11. The germline gives CDR1 SGHVS, CDR2 FQNEAQ. CDR3 nucleotides: TGTGCCAGCAGCGGAACCGGGACAGATCAGTATGGCTACACCTTC. It translates to CASSGTGTDQYGYTF.

This chain joins TRBV11-2 and TRBJ1-1; a weak D match, TRBD1 (5 bases). CDR3 length equals 18 residues. V dropped 1 base and J dropped 2 bases, with 20 bases sitting between them. In germline, CDR1 is SGHAT, CDR2 FQNNGV. The CDR3 DNA sequence: TGTGCCAGCAGCTTAGTACCGGGACCCCTGGGGATAAACACTGAAGCTTTCTTT. It translates to CASSLVPGPLGINTEAFF.

The rearrangement uses TRBV20-1 and TRBJ2-5; the match to TRBD2 covers 14 bases. Germline CDR1 reads DFQATT; CDR2 reads SNEGSKA (reference sequence). This CDR3 region has 16 residues. Trimming removed 8 bases from V and 4 bases from J; junction bases left unmatched: 12. The CDR3 DNA reads as TGCAGTCCAGGGACTAGCGGGAGAAGCTTTGGAGAGACCCAGTACTTC. Amino acid sequence: CSPGTSGRSFGETQYF.

The chain carries TRBV3-1 and TRBJ1-3; maybe TRBD1 (6 bases). V lost 4 bases and J 0 bases, leaving 10 bases between the germline ends. The V gene's germline CDR1 is LGHDT and CDR2 YNNKEL (reference sequence). CDR3 length: 15 residues. In DNA, the CDR3 is TGTGCCAGCAGCCCGGACAGTACCTCTGGAAACACCATATATTTT. This encodes CASSPDSTSGNTIYF.

A few counts support this clonotype. The chain joins TRBV12-3 or TRBV12-4 to TRBJ2-7; TRBD1 matches at 9 bases. Germline trimming cut 6 bases from V and 7 bases from J; bases unmatched to any gene: 7. This CDR3 is built from 13 residues. The CDR3 spells CASSRGTGWEQYF. The CDR3 DNA sequence: TGTGCCAGCAGCAGGGGGACAGGGTGGGAGCAGTACTTC.

The rearrangement uses TRBV4-1 and TRBJ2-1; D may be TRBD1 (6 bases). With 1 base removed from V and 4 bases from J, the gap between germline ends came to 20 bases. The CDR3 covers 18 residues. Germline values: CDR1 MGHRA, CDR2 YSYEKL. The chain's CDR3 is CASSQGLLQGSTYNEQFF. In DNA, the CDR3 is TGCGCCAGCAGCCAAGGCCTCCTTCAGGGGAGTACTTACAATGAGCAGTTCTTC.

The chain combines TRBV7-9 with TRBJ2-5, with 10 bases lining up with TRBD2. Losses at the gene ends were 2 bases for V and 5 bases for J; bases not matched to a gene: 5. CDR3 length: 15 amino acids. Germline-derived CDR1 and CDR2 are SEHNR and FQNEAQ (reference sequence). The CDR3 region is CASSLLAGAEETQYF. DNA for the CDR3: TGTGCCAGCAGCTTACTAGCGGGAGCTGAGGAGACCCAGTACTTC.

This chain links TRBV11-1 with TRBJ2-1; 11 bases align to TRBD2. The V gene's germline CDR1 is SGHAT and CDR2 FQDESV (reference sequence). Trimming removed 3 bases from V and 3 bases from J; junction bases left unmatched: 10. This CDR3 has 18 residues. The DNA of the CDR3 is TGTGCCAGCAGCTTTGTAGGACTTGGGACTAGCGGCTACAATGAGCAGTTCTTC. Residues: CASSFVGLGTSGYNEQFF.

The V and J genes are TRBV11-3 and TRBJ1-2; tentative D call: TRBD1 (5 bases). Germline V gives CDR1 SGHNT, CDR2 YENEEA. The length of the CDR3 is 15 residues. Trimming shortened V by 0 bases and J by 4 bases, and 12 bases separated the two germline ends. The CDR3: CASSLDLGRSYGYTF. In nucleotides, the CDR3 is TGTGCCAGCAGCTTAGATCTGGGACGCAGCTATGGCTACACCTTC.

This clonotype was observed a handful of times. The V call is TRBV12-3 or TRBV12-4, the J call TRBJ1-5; the D is unclear. The V end was cut by 3 bases, the J end by 5 bases, with 8 bases between. The length of the CDR3 is 13 residues. CDR3 region: CASSFVFDQPQHF. DNA for the CDR3: TGTGCCAGCAGTTTTGTGTTCGATCAGCCCCAGCATTTT.

This clonotype was seen more than once but under ten times. This sequence joins TRBV20-1 and TRBJ2-7; D unresolved. In germline, CDR1 is DFQATT, CDR2 SNEGSKA (reference sequence). Trimming cost V 3 bases and J 2 bases, with 11 bases left between them. The CDR3 loop spans 13 amino acids. CDR3 sequence reads: CSASRGLTYEQYV. The DNA of the CDR3 is TGCAGTGCTAGTCGTGGGTTGACCTACGAGCAGTACGTC.